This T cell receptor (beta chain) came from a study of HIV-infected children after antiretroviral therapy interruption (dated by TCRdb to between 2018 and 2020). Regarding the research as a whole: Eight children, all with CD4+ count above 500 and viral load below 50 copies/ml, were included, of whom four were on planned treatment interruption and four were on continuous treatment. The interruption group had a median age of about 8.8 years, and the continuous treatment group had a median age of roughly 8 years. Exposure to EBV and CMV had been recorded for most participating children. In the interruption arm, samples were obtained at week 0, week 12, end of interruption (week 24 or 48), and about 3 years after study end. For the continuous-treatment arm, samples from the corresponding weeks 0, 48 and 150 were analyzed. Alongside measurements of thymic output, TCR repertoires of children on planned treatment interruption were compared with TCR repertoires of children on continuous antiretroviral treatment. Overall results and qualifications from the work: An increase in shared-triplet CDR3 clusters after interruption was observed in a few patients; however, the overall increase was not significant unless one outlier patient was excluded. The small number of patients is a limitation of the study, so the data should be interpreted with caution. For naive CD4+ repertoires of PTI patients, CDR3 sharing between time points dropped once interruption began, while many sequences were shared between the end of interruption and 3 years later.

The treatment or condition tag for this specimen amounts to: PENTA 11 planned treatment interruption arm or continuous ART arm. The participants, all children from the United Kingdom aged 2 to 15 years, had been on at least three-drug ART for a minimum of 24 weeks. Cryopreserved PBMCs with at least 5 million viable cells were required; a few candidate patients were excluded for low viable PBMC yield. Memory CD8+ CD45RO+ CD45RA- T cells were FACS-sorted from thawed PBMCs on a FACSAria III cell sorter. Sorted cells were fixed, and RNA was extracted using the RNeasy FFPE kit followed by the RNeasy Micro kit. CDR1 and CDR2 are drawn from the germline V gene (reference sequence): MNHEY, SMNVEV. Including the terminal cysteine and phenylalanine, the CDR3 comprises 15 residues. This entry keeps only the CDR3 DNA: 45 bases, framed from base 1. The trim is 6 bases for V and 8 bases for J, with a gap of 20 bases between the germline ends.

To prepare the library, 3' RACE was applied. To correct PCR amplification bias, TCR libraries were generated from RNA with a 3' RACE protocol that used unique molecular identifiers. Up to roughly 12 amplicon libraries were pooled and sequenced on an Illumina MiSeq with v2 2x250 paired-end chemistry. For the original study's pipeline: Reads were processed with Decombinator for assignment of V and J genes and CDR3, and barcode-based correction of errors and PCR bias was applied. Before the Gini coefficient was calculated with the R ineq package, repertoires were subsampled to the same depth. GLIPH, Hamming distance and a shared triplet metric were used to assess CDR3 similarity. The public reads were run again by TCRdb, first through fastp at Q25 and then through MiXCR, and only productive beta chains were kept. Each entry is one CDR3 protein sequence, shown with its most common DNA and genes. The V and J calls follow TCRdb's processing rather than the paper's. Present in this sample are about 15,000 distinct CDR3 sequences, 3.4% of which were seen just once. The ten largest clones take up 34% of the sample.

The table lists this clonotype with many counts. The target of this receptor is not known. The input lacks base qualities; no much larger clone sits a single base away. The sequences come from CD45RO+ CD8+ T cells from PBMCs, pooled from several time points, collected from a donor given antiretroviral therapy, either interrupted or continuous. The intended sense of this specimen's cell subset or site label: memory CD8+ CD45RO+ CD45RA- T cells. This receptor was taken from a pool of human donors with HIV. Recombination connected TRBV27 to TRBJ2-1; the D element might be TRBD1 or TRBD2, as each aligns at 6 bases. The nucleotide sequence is TGTGCCAGCAGCTTCGGGGGCCGGCTAGCGTATGAGCAGTTCTTC. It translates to CASSFGGRLAYEQFF.